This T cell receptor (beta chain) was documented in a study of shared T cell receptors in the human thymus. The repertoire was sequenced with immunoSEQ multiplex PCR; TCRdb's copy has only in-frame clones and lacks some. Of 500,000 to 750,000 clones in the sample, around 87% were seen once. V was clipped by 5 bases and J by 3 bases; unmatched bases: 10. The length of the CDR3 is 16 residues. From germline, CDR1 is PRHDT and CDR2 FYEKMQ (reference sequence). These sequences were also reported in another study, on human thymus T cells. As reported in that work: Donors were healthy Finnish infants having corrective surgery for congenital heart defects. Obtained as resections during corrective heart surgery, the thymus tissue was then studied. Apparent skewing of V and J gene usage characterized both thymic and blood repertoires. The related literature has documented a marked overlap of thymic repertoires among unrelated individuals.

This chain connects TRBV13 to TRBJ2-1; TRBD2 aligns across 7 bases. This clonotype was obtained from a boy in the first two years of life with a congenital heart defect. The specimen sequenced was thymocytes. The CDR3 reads CASSVLGTTIYNEQFF. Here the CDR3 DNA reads TGTGCCAGCAGCGTACTCGGGACTACAATCTACAATGAGCAGTTCTTC.